A single T cell receptor beta chain is shown here with its context. Per the study methods: By means of reference gene primer amplification, nucleated cell counts were estimated. The repertoire was sequenced with immunoSEQ multiplex PCR; TCRdb's copy has only in-frame clones and lacks some. The V and J calls and clone size were taken over from that table, and D and trimming were inferred from the DNA. Here the sample spans about 180,000 clones, 86% being singletons. These data are taken from a study of blood T cell repertoires in COVID-19. Study-wide background: Acute and convalescent COVID-19 samples came from the United States, Italy and Spain. PBMCs, B-cell-depleted T cells, or T cells were the source of the cDNA or gDNA that made up the material.

CDR3 length: 11 residues. Germline CDR1 reads DFQATT; CDR2 reads SNEGSKA (reference sequence). Trimming took off 5 bases at V and 8 bases at J, with 11 bases between the two ends. The clonotype comes from a man aged 65 to 79 with active or convalescent COVID-19. Sequenced input: peripheral blood. The genes are TRBV20-1 and TRBJ2-3, with D maybe TRBD2 (5 bases). CDR3 DNA: TGCAGTGCTGGAGGACGGGGTACGCAGTATTTT. Translating it yields CSAGGRGTQYF.